This T cell receptor beta chain was obtained from a study of neurological immune-mediated disorders. Every sequencing run produced over 200 million TCR-beta sequences, and the sequences from any one run covered 15-18 subjects. TCRdb used MiXCR to reprocess the 5' RACE reads, holding one entry per CDR3 protein. This sample has 45,000 to 70,000 distinct CDR3 sequences, with around 4.2% found just once. The unsorted libraries originated from 2 million PBMCs that had been stored at -80 C. The table lists this clonotype with many counts. The antigen remains undetermined. Findings and limits, study-wide: HTLV-1-associated myelopathy led in TCR clonal expansion, while multiple sclerosis ranked lowest, below healthy controls. Phylogenetic grouping assigned the repertoires of 18 of 34 multiple sclerosis patients to a single related-CDR3 cluster, which may represent a signature.

From germline, CDR1 is SGHDN and CDR2 FVKESK. This CDR3 has 13 residues. V was trimmed by 1 base and J by 7 bases, leaving 8 bases between them. Sequencing was carried out using PBMCs. V and J are TRBV14 and TRBJ2-1; unclear D gene. The source is a man aged 50 to 59 with multiple sclerosis. This chain's CDR3 is CASSQAGRNEQFF. The CDR3 region has the DNA TGTGCCAGCAGCCAAGCCGGTAGAAATGAGCAGTTCTTC.